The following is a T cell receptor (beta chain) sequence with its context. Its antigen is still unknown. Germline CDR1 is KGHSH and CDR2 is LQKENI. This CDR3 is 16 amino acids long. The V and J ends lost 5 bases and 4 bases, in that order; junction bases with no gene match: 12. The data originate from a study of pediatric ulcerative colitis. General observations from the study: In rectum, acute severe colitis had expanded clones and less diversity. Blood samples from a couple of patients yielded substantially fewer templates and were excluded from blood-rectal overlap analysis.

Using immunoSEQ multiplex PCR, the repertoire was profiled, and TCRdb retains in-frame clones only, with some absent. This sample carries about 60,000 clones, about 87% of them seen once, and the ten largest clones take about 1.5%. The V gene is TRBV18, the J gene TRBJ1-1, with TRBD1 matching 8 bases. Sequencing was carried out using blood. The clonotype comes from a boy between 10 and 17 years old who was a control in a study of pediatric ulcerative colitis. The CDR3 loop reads CASSYYRGWYRTEAFF. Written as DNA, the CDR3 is TGTGCCAGCTCATACTACAGGGGGTGGTATCGCACTGAAGCTTTCTTT.